This note documents a single T cell receptor (beta chain) sequence. Its matching antigen is unknown. The data are from a study of vaccination and CD4 T cells after COVID-19. The CDR3 totals 18 residues. CDR1 and CDR2 from the germline V gene are SGHVS and FQNEAQ. Trimming left V 5 bases short and J 4 bases short, with 26 bases between. The Oncomine TCR Beta short-read assay was applied to DNA of cultured CD4+ T cells. Scientists extracted genomic DNA from CD4+ T cells grown in culture. One entry per CDR3 protein, called by TCRdb with MiXCR from the PCR reads. The table records fewer than 9,500 distinct CDR3 sequences, roughly half of them present only once. Indicated treatment: approximately nine-day PBMC culture with coronavirus spike peptide pools or control peptides (ViraFEST assay). The ViraFEST method relied on peptide pools to expand antigen-specific T cells, followed by TCR sequencing. The authors cultured about 2 million PBMCs per well with 9 to 10 IU/ml IL-2 and 10 ug/ml peptide pools.

Sequencing was done on a sample of CD4+ T cells from blood, cultured in vitro. This sequence originates from a human donor who had recovered from COVID-19. The chain joins TRBV7-8 to TRBJ1-2; tentative D call: TRBD1 (5 bases). The DNA for the CDR3 is TGTGCCAGCAGCCCCAGGGTTGGGCAGGGTTCGGGTTTCTATGGCTACACCTTC. Protein: CASSPRVGQGSGFYGYTF.